This T cell receptor beta chain originates from a study of blood T cell repertoires in COVID-19. Looking at the study overall: T cells, B-cell-depleted T cells, or PBMCs supplied cDNA or gDNA.

CDR1 is MNHNS, CDR2 SASEGT, per germline. Between the trimmed V and J ends, which lost 2 bases and 16 bases, there was a span of 15 bases. The CDR3 totals 13 residues. This table comes from immunoSEQ multiplex PCR, and its TCRdb copy is limited to in-frame clones, with some not included. The sample carries 200,000 to 250,000 clones, 80% to 90% recorded once. Before they entered the study, exposed participants had met a COVID-19 case within 2 weeks. This chain connects TRBV6-1 to TRBJ1-6; D remains ambiguous. The TCR was taken from a woman in her forties or fifties who had been exposed to COVID-19. The specimen was PBMCs or T cells enriched from blood (not recorded which). CDR3 in DNA: TGTGCCAGCAGTGAATCGTCAGCCAGGCTACTCCACTTT. Its protein is CASSESSARLLHF.